This entry lists 20 T cell receptor beta chains sequenced from one sample in a study of CD4 T cells in relation to SARS-CoV-2 and coronaviruses. Profiling relied on immunoSEQ multiplex PCR, and the TCRdb table lists in-frame clones only, not all of them. This repertoire shows under 20,000 clones, around 80% found once; its top ten account for approximately 30%. The unexposed donors gave CD4+ T cells in 2011-2018, prior to COVID-19. The cells were cultured for around ten days before CD4+ T cells were isolated. Their recognized antigens are unknown. Input material: CD4+ T cells from PBMCs, cultured in vitro. The source of these receptors is a human donor in good health.

This clone was picked up one time. The V call is TRBV10-1, the J call TRBJ2-1; 13 bases fit TRBD2. Germline values: CDR1 WNHNN, CDR2 SYGVQD (reference sequence). V dropped 2 bases and J dropped 7; count of bases not matched to a gene: 2. CDR3 length equals 15 residues. The CDR3, as DNA: TGCGCCAGCAGTGAGCCGACTAGCGGGAGGAATGAGCAGTTCTTC. This translates into CASSEPTSGRNEQFF.

This clone was counted a few times. CDR3 sequence: CATRSGGNTEAFF. Here the CDR3 DNA reads TGTGCCACCAGGAGTGGGGGGAACACTGAAGCTTTCTTT. V gene TRBV24-1 combines with J gene TRBJ1-1; D might be TRBD1 (5 bases). The CDR3 length is 13 residues. Trimming cost V 7 bases and J 1 base, with 9 bases left between them. Germline values: CDR1 KGHDR, CDR2 SFDVKD.

The DNA of the CDR3 is TGCGCCAGCAGCTTGGTTTTTCGGCGGGACACCGGGGAGCTGTTTTTT. Protein sequence: CASSLVFRRDTGELFF. The rearrangement uses TRBV5-1 and TRBJ2-2, with D possibly being TRBD2 (5 bases). The CDR3 runs to 16 residues. The germline V gene has CDR1 SGHRS and CDR2 YFSETQ. Trimming cost V 0 bases and J 3 bases, with 12 bases left between them.

This rearrangement joins TRBV27 to TRBJ2-1; no firm D call. The germline V gene has CDR1 MNHEY and CDR2 SMNVEV (reference sequence). The CDR3 has 16 amino acids. The V end was cut by 0 bases, the J end by 0 bases, with 9 bases between. The CDR3 DNA sequence: TGTGCCAGCAGTTTATCCCAGGTTAGCTCCTACAATGAGCAGTTCTTC. The encoded protein is CASSLSQVSSYNEQFF.

The chain is built from TRBV3-1 (or the pseudogene TRBV3-2) and TRBJ2-1; tentative D call: TRBD1 (6 bases). CDR3 size: 13 residues. The V gene's germline CDR1 is LGHDT and CDR2 YNNKEL (reference sequence). The V end lost 3 bases, the J end lost 5 bases, and 8 bases lay between the germline ends. The CDR3 coding sequence is TGTGCCAGCAGCCATGGACAGAACAATGAGCAGTTCTTC. This encodes CASSHGQNNEQFF.

The chain combines TRBV6-5 with TRBJ2-3; TRBD1 is a possible D gene (5 bases). Germline CDR1 is MNHEY and CDR2 is SVGAGI. V gave up 2 bases and J gave up 11 bases, with 14 bases separating them. There are 13 residues in the CDR3. CDR3 sequence: CASSYDIQGKQYF. In DNA, the CDR3 is TGTGCCAGCAGTTACGATATCCAGGGCAAGCAGTATTTT.

The chain employs TRBV5-1 and TRBJ2-1, with TRBD1 as a possible D gene (7 bases). Trimming removed 4 bases from V and 6 bases from J, with 17 bases in between. CDR3 length equals 15 residues. The germline CDR1 and CDR2 sequences are SGHRS and YFSETQ. CDR3 amino acids: CASSGAGQLFNEQFF. CDR3 bases: TGCGCCAGCAGCGGGGCGGGACAGCTTTTCAATGAGCAGTTCTTC.

This clone was observed a single time. V gene TRBV6-5 combines with J gene TRBJ2-1; the match to TRBD1 covers 8 bases. CDR1 and CDR2 (germline): MNHEY, SVGAGI. This CDR3 spans 16 amino acids. The trim removed 2 bases at V and 0 bases at J, leaving 3 bases unmatched. CDR3 loop: CASSYVDRGSYNEQFF. CDR3 DNA sequence: TGTGCCAGCAGTTACGTCGACAGGGGCTCCTACAATGAGCAGTTCTTC.

The chain recombines TRBV5-1 with TRBJ2-7; 10 bases line up with TRBD2. Trimming removed 2 bases from V and 5 bases from J; junction bases left unmatched: 7. Germline values: CDR1 SGHRS, CDR2 YFSETQ. This CDR3 is built from 15 residues. The CDR3, as DNA: TGCGCCAGCAGCTTACTGGCTAGCGGGAGCCACGAGCAGTACTTC. It encodes CASSLLASGSHEQYF. The full variable domain, in which reference TRBV5-1 and TRBJ2-7 provide the parts outside the CDR3, is KAGVTQTPRYLIKTRGQQVTLSCSPISGHRSVSWYQQTPGQGLQFLFEYFSETQRNKGNFPGRFSGRQFSNSRSEMNVSTLELGDSALYLCASSLLASGSHEQYFGPGTRLTVT.

The chain recombines TRBV6-5 with TRBJ1-5; D gene unclear. V was shortened by 5 bases and J by 1 base, with 12 bases between the two germline ends. The length of the CDR3 is 15 residues. Germline CDR1 and CDR2: MNHEY and SVGAGI. The CDR3 DNA follows: TGTGCCAGCAGTCCACAATGGAGGAGCAATCAGCCCCAGCATTTT. Residues: CASSPQWRSNQPQHF.

In this sample, this clone turned up a few times. The genes are TRBV6-1 and TRBJ2-5, with a tentative D call TRBD2 (7 bases). Germline V gene lookup returns CDR1 MNHNS and CDR2 SASEGT. Trimming stripped 2 bases from V and 4 bases from J, with 17 bases between. CDR3 length: 16 residues. The CDR3 coding sequence is TGTGCCAGCAGTGAATCTACGGGGGGCGCCTCAGAGACCCAGTACTTC. Its protein is CASSESTGGASETQYF.

V gene TRBV5-1 combines with J gene TRBJ2-2; 11 bases are a match to TRBD2. Germline lookup yields CDR1 SGHRS and CDR2 YFSETQ. This CDR3 contains 16 residues. V dropped 7 bases and J dropped 5; count of bases not matched to a gene: 10. The CDR3 loop reads CASGLGLAGETGELFF. In DNA form, the CDR3 reads TGCGCCAGCGGGTTAGGACTAGCGGGTGAGACCGGGGAGCTGTTTTTT.

The chain recombines TRBV5-8 with TRBJ1-5; weak D call: TRBD1 (5 bases). Between the trimmed V and J ends, which lost 2 bases and 6 bases, there was a span of 15 bases. The germline V gene has CDR1 SGHTS and CDR2 YDEGEE. The length of the CDR3 is 15 residues. CDR3 region: CASSFSRAGGQPQHF. In nucleotides, the CDR3 is TGTGCCAGCAGCTTTTCACGTGCGGGGGGTCAGCCCCAGCATTTT.

The chain joins TRBV10-3 to TRBJ2-7; tentatively, D is TRBD2 (5 bases). CDR3 size: 14 residues. CDR1 and CDR2 (germline): ENHRY, SYGVKD. V lost 2 bases and J 9 bases, leaving 17 bases between the germline ends. CDR3 coding DNA: TGTGCCATCAGTGAGGCCGGTAGCGAGAGATGGCAGTACTTC. Protein product: CAISEAGSERWQYF.

The chain carries TRBV28 and TRBJ1-2; no clear D gene. Trimming took 5 bases from V and 7 from J, leaving 20 bases between them. Germline assignment: CDR1 MDHEN and CDR2 SYDVKM. CDR3 length: 15 amino acids. This CDR3 reads CASSPPGVGRGGYTF. In DNA form, the CDR3 reads TGTGCCAGCAGTCCCCCGGGTGTCGGGAGAGGTGGCTACACCTTC.

The V gene is TRBV19, the J gene TRBJ2-7, with D perhaps matching TRBD1 (5 bases). V was shortened by 4 bases and J by 4 bases, with 17 bases between the two germline ends. CDR1 is LNHDA and CDR2 is SQIVND in the germline V gene (reference sequence). CDR3 length equals 15 residues. CDR3 bases: TGTGCCAGTAGTAGCCAGACAGAACCTCCGTACGAGCAGTACTTC. It yields the protein CASSSQTEPPYEQYF. The variable domain in full, with the rest retrieved from reference TRBV19 and TRBJ2-7, is DGGITQSPKYLFRKEGQNVTLSCEQNLNHDAMYWYRQDPGQGLRLIYYSQIVNDFQKGDIAEGYSVSREKKESFPLTVTSAQKNPTAFYLCASSSQTEPPYEQYFGPGTRLTVT.

The chain has TRBV19 and TRBJ2-7, with a weak D call TRBD2 (6 bases). Trimming removed 6 bases from V and 8 bases from J, with 14 bases in between. CDR1 is LNHDA, CDR2 SQIVND, per germline (reference sequence). CDR3 length: 12 amino acids. CDR3: CASSQEGIQQYF. In DNA, the CDR3 is TGTGCCAGTAGCCAGGAGGGCATTCAGCAGTACTTC.

With regard to this clone: One junction end disagrees with the germline gene, perhaps due to a read error. The V call is TRBV3-1 (or the pseudogene TRBV3-2), the J call TRBJ2-4; 7 bases match TRBD1. Germline lookup yields CDR1 LGHDT and CDR2 YNNKEL (reference sequence). The CDR3 has 12 residues. DNA for the CDR3: TGTGCCAGCAGCCAAGCGGGACAGCATTGGAACTTC. This sequence encodes CASSQAGQHWNF.

V and J are TRBV2 and TRBJ2-1, with 11 nucleotides matching TRBD2. The germline gives CDR1 SNHLY, CDR2 FYNNEI. CDR3 length: 15 amino acids. V was pared by 3 bases and J by 8 bases, with 6 bases of the junction left unmatched. The CDR3 DNA sequence: TGTGCCAGCAGTGAGAGACTAGCGGGATGGTATGAGCAGTTCTTC. Amino acid sequence: CASSERLAGWYEQFF.

The chain links TRBV23-1 to TRBJ2-1; D ambiguous. TRBV23-1 is labeled an ORF, and its function is uncertain. V was trimmed by 10 bases and J by 8 bases, leaving 9 bases between them. CDR3 length equals 10 residues. CDR3 sequence (DNA): TGCGCCACCAAAGGAGATGAGCAGTTCTTC. Its protein product is CATKGDEQFF.